These 20 T cell receptor beta chains were sequenced from one sample in a study of T-cell reconstitution after alpha-beta-depleted transplantation in children. Using unique molecular identifiers, the investigators prepared the TCRbeta library. One entry per CDR3 protein results from TCRdb running MiXCR on the PCR reads. The sample has 700,000 to 850,000 distinct CDR3 sequences; under 20% are singletons. This sample comprised PBMCs, mostly from graft donor cells, obtained 360 days after TCRalphabeta/CD19-depleted stem cell transplant. All receptors derive from a male patient aged 10 to 17 who had a stem cell transplant for acute lymphoblastic leukemia, so the T cells may come from the graft donor.

This clonotype occurred a few times. This chain uses TRBV5-1 with TRBJ1-3, with 7 bases matching TRBD1. The J segment lost 1 base and the V segment lost 6 bases, leaving 13 bases of the junction unmatched. This CDR3 is 17 amino acids long. Germline V gene data show CDR1 as SGHRS and CDR2 as YFSETQ. The CDR3 sequence: CASKRQGDSFSGNTIYF. The DNA for the CDR3 is TGCGCCAGCAAGCGACAGGGAGATTCGTTTTCTGGAAACACCATATATTTT.

The CDR3 DNA reads as TGTGCCAGCAGTGACCTTCCCGGACTAGCGGGAAACTCCACAGATACGCAGTATTTT. Translated, it gives CASSDLPGLAGNSTDTQYF. The chain joins TRBV6-4 to TRBJ2-3, with 12 positions matching TRBD2. CDR3 length equals 19 residues. V lost 2 bases and J lost 2; bases outside the gene matches: 11. Germline V gene sequence: CDR1 MRHNA, CDR2 SNTAGT.

This clonotype appeared a few times. The chain employs TRBV11-2 and TRBJ2-1; 12 nucleotides agree with TRBD2. This CDR3 region has 15 residues. Germline loops: CDR1 SGHAT, CDR2 FQNNGV. V shed 2 bases, J shed 10 bases, and the junction held 6 bases outside the gene matches. The DNA of the CDR3 is TGTGCCAGCAGCTTACCTAGCGGGAGGGCCACCGAGCAGTTCTTC. It is translated as CASSLPSGRATEQFF.

Concerning this clonotype itself: Because it lacks the conserved phenylalanine or tryptophan at the end, this CDR3 is likely a read error. This chain joins TRBV24-1 and TRBJ2-2, with 11 bases aligning to TRBD2. From germline, CDR1 is KGHDR and CDR2 SFDVKD. With 2 bases clipped from V and 9 bases from J, the junction kept 10 bases outside the gene matches. The CDR3 length is 17 residues. CDR3 sequence: CATSDSPGLAARRELFS. The DNA for the CDR3 is TGTGCCACCAGTGATTCTCCGGGACTAGCGGCCCGACGGGAGCTGTTTTCT.

The sample holds a few counts of this clonotype. The V call is TRBV11-1, the J call TRBJ2-1; 12 positions agree with TRBD2. Trimming at V came to 3 bases and at J to 8 bases, leaving 8 bases not matched to a gene. The CDR3 is 16 residues long. Germline lookup yields CDR1 SGHAT and CDR2 FQDESV (reference sequence). CDR3 region: CASSFETSGSRDEQFF. In nucleotides, the CDR3 is TGTGCCAGCAGCTTCGAGACTAGCGGGAGTCGGGATGAGCAGTTCTTC.

The V and J genes are TRBV6-5 and TRBJ1-5; no definite D call. Germline V gene data show CDR1 as MNHEY and CDR2 as SVGAGI. CDR3 length equals 15 residues. V was cut by 5 bases and J by 0 bases, with 11 bases left in between. Here the CDR3 reads CASSTTESSNQPQHF. CDR3 in DNA: TGTGCCAGCAGTACAACGGAGTCTAGCAATCAGCCCCAGCATTTT.

This clonotype was seen more than once but under ten times. The chain is built from TRBV12-3 or TRBV12-4 and TRBJ2-1; 8 nucleotides agree with TRBD1. V trimming: 10 bases; J trimming: 3 bases; junction bases outside the gene matches: 5. The CDR3 length is 13 residues. The CDR3 DNA reads as TGTGCCATCGGACAGGGAAGCTACAATGAGCAGTTCTTC. It is translated as CAIGQGSYNEQFF.

This chain connects TRBV3-1 to TRBJ2-1; 11 bases are shared with TRBD2. Trimming at V came to 5 bases and at J to 6 bases, leaving 3 bases not matched to a gene. CDR1 is LGHDT and CDR2 is YNNKEL in the germline V gene (reference sequence). This CDR3 has 14 residues. The CDR3: CASSVTSGTNEQFF. CDR3 DNA sequence: TGTGCCAGCAGCGTGACTAGCGGGACCAATGAGCAGTTCTTC.

This sequence joins TRBV5-1 and TRBJ2-1, with D perhaps given as TRBD1 or TRBD2 (6 bases each). V was shortened by 0 bases and J by 7 bases, with 14 bases between the two germline ends. Germline CDR1 is SGHRS and CDR2 is YFSETQ. This CDR3 contains 15 residues. The chain's CDR3 is CASSLAGAGLNEQFF. CDR3 coding DNA: TGCGCCAGCAGCTTGGCGGGGGCAGGGCTGAATGAGCAGTTCTTC.

The chain employs TRBV5-6 and TRBJ2-3; no clear D. CDR1 is SGHDT, CDR2 YYEEEE, per germline. The CDR3 spans 15 residues. Trimming removed 3 bases from V and 2 bases from J, with 13 bases in between. DNA for the CDR3: TGTGCCAGCAGCTCCCGCAGGCCGCACACAGATACGCAGTATTTT. Translation: CASSSRRPHTDTQYF.

The chain carries TRBV11-1 and TRBJ2-2; 11 bases line up with TRBD1. V shed 1 base, J shed 4 bases, and the junction held 11 bases outside the gene matches. The CDR3 extends over 19 amino acids. Germline V gene data show CDR1 as SGHAT and CDR2 as FQDESV (reference sequence). In nucleotides, the CDR3 is TGTGCCAGCAGCTTAGGGGCCGCCGGGACAGGGGGAGCCACCGGGGAGCTGTTTTTT. Translated: CASSLGAAGTGGATGELFF.

This clonotype was seen more than once but under ten times. The rearrangement joins TRBV5-1 to TRBJ2-1; D unresolved. The CDR3 loop spans 15 amino acids. V shed 0 bases and J shed 1 base, with 8 bases lying between them. From germline, CDR1 is SGHRS and CDR2 YFSETQ. The CDR3 reads CASSLEVRSYNEQFF. CDR3 sequence (DNA): TGCGCCAGCAGCTTGGAAGTTAGGTCCTACAATGAGCAGTTCTTC.

The DNA for the CDR3 is TGTGCCAGCAGCGCCCGGGGATGGGAGACCCAGTACTTC. Translating gives CASSARGWETQYF. The chain carries TRBV3-1 and TRBJ2-5; perhaps TRBD2 as D (5 bases). CDR1 LGHDT and CDR2 YNNKEL come from the germline V gene (reference sequence). This CDR3 has 13 residues. Deletions cut 5 bases from V and 5 bases from J, with 12 bases between.

Turning to this clonotype: One base away lies a much larger clone, so this may be a sequencing read error. Given the absence of the conserved phenylalanine or tryptophan at the CDR3 end, a read error is likely. The chain combines TRBV20-1 with TRBJ1-1, with 7 bases aligning to TRBD1. This CDR3 is built from 17 residues. The J segment lost 1 base and the V segment lost 3 bases, leaving 14 bases of the junction unmatched. The germline CDR1 and CDR2 sequences are DFQATT and SNEGSKA (reference sequence). The DNA of the CDR3 is TGCAGTGCTAGGTCTACAGGGGTTGTGTTTCGGAACACTGAAGCTTTCATT. It yields the protein CSARSTGVVFRNTEAFI.

The chain employs TRBV4-1 and TRBJ2-1; 8 bases fit TRBD1. This CDR3 region has 11 residues. Trimming removed 3 bases from V and 12 bases from J; junction bases left unmatched: 1. Germline CDR1 MGHRA, CDR2 YSYEKL. CDR3 region: CASSHDRGQFF. CDR3 DNA: TGCGCCAGCAGCCACGACAGGGGGCAGTTCTTC.

This clonotype was detected a few times. The chain links TRBV24-1 to TRBJ2-1; the D is unclear. Germline loops: CDR1 KGHDR, CDR2 SFDVKD. V was shortened by 7 bases and J by 9 bases, with 15 bases between the two germline ends. The CDR3 is 13 residues long. CDR3 DNA: TGTGCCACCAGGAGGCTAGTTCTGGGTGAGCAGTTCTTC. Protein: CATRRLVLGEQFF.

This clonotype was counted only a few times. The J gene is TRBJ2-7, the V gene TRBV7-2; 8 bases are a match to TRBD2. This CDR3 is 15 amino acids long. The V segment lost 3 bases and the J segment 5 bases; nucleotides outside the gene matches: 9. Per germline, CDR1 SGHTA and CDR2 FQGNSA. The CDR3 loop reads CASSLAGGLLDEQYF. The CDR3, as DNA: TGTGCCAGCAGCTTGGCGGGAGGCCTGTTAGACGAGCAGTACTTC. The whole variable domain, remainder taken from reference TRBV7-2 and TRBJ2-7, is GAGVSQSPSNKVTEKGKDVELRCDPISGHTALYWYRQSLGQGLEFLIYFQGNSAPDKSGLPSDRFSAERTGGSVSTLTIQRTQQEDSAVYLCASSLAGGLLDEQYFGPGTRLTVT.

With respect to this clonotype: Possible read error: a much larger clone is one base away. The V and J genes are TRBV4-1 and TRBJ1-4; tentative D call: TRBD1 (6 bases). V dropped 1 base and J dropped 7 bases, with 10 bases sitting between them. Per the germline V gene, CDR1 is MGHRA and CDR2 is YSYEKL. The CDR3 is made up of 14 amino acids. In DNA, the CDR3 is TGCGCCAGCAGCCAAGGGGGGACACGTGAAAAACTGTTTTTT. Translation: CASSQGGTREKLFF.

The chain links TRBV4-1 to TRBJ2-1; D ambiguous. The germline V and J ends were trimmed by 1 base and 4 bases, with 5 bases remaining between them. This CDR3 has 13 residues. CDR1 and CDR2 from the germline V gene are MGHRA and YSYEKL. The CDR3, as DNA: TGCGCCAGCAGCCAAGTGGTGTACAATGAGCAGTTCTTC. Amino acid sequence: CASSQVVYNEQFF.

The V and J genes are TRBV6-1 and TRBJ2-7; D perhaps matches TRBD2 (5 bases). Germline CDR1 is MNHNS and CDR2 is SASEGT. V lost 6 bases to trimming and J lost 2 bases, with 20 bases between them. The CDR3 has 16 amino acids. The CDR3 protein is CASSRDSGGGAYEQYF. As DNA, the CDR3 is TGTGCCAGCAGCCGCGACTCGGGCGGAGGAGCCTACGAGCAGTACTTC.